What follows are 18 T cell receptor beta chains derived from one specimen sequenced in a study of response to subunit inactivated influenza vaccine. TCRdb re-called the RT-PCR reads with MiXCR, one entry per CDR3 protein. Of hundreds of thousands of distinct CDR3 sequences in the sample, around 15% were seen once. The material was PBMCs from blood, obtained 14 to 15 days before vaccination. These receptors all stem from a man in his fifties who received an inactivated influenza vaccine.

This clonotype came up a few times. The chain uses TRBV7-9 and TRBJ2-7, with a weak D call TRBD1 (5 bases). V lost 5 bases and J 6 bases, leaving 17 bases between the germline ends. CDR1 and CDR2 from the germline V gene are SEHNR and FQNEAQ (reference sequence). This CDR3 region has 14 residues. The CDR3 loop is CASSQFQGMGEQYF. The CDR3 coding sequence is TGTGCCAGCAGCCAGTTCCAGGGAATGGGCGAGCAGTACTTC.

This clonotype turned up a few times. The chain carries TRBV12-3 or TRBV12-4 and TRBJ2-1; perhaps TRBD2 as D (5 bases). The CDR3 is made up of 16 amino acids. With 1 base removed from V and 0 bases from J, the gap between germline ends came to 10 bases. CDR3 protein: CASSLGPRGSYNEQFF. The CDR3 coding sequence is TGTGCCAGCAGTTTAGGGCCCCGGGGCTCCTACAATGAGCAGTTCTTC.

In this sample, this clonotype turned up many times. The rearrangement joins TRBV12-3 or TRBV12-4 to TRBJ2-7; D is perhaps TRBD2 (6 bases). The CDR3 is made up of 14 amino acids. Trimming pared 7 bases from V and 3 bases from J, leaving 16 bases between. CDR3 residues: CASTLGRGRYEQYF. The CDR3 DNA sequence: TGTGCCAGCACCCTGGGGCGGGGCCGCTACGAGCAGTACTTC.

This clonotype was found a few times. This chain uses TRBV11-2 with TRBJ2-4; 7 nucleotides line up with TRBD1. Germline V gene lookup returns CDR1 SGHAT and CDR2 FQNNGV. With V trimmed by 1 base and J by 15 bases, 15 bases remained unmatched. The CDR3 contains 15 residues. The CDR3 bases are TGTGCCAGCAGCTTAGGAACAGGGGTCGGGGCGCTTCGGTACTTC. This encodes CASSLGTGVGALRYF.

The rearrangement links TRBV5-1 to TRBJ2-1; D could derive from TRBD1 or TRBD2 (5 bases each). V was clipped by 4 bases and J by 6 bases, with 17 bases between them. This CDR3 region has 15 residues. Germline V lookup: CDR1 SGHRS, CDR2 YFSETQ. This chain's CDR3 is CASSPGPSKGNEQFF. CDR3 DNA: TGCGCCAGCAGCCCGGGACCGAGCAAGGGCAATGAGCAGTTCTTC.

This chain connects TRBV20-1 to TRBJ2-1, with a tentative D call TRBD2 (5 bases). The ends were cut back, 4 bases at V and 8 bases at J, with 18 bases in the middle. Germline V lookup: CDR1 DFQATT, CDR2 SNEGSKA (reference sequence). CDR3 length equals 14 residues. CDR3 amino acids: CSATFSGRVDEQFF. CDR3 in DNA: TGCAGTGCTACTTTCTCGGGGAGAGTCGATGAGCAGTTCTTC.

The chain carries TRBV7-2 and TRBJ1-4, with D uncertain. The germline CDR1 and CDR2 sequences are SGHTA and FQGNSA. The CDR3 runs to 15 residues. The V end was cut by 3 bases, the J end by 3 bases, with 11 bases between. This CDR3 is CASSFLGWPNEKLFF. CDR3 coding DNA: TGTGCCAGCAGCTTTTTAGGGTGGCCTAATGAAAAACTGTTTTTT.

This clonotype was seen a few times. The chain is built from TRBV7-2 and TRBJ1-6; D uncertain. There are 12 residues in the CDR3. The V end lost 5 bases, the J end lost 16 bases, and 15 bases lay between the germline ends. Per germline, CDR1 SGHTA and CDR2 FQGNSA. The CDR3 protein is CASSVDGRELHF. DNA of the CDR3: TGTGCCAGCAGCGTCGACGGAAGAGAACTCCACTTT.

The rearrangement links TRBV7-2 to TRBJ2-5; TRBD2 agrees at 13 bases. There are 18 residues in the CDR3. Germline V gene lookup returns CDR1 SGHTA and CDR2 FQGNSA. Trimming cost V 3 bases and J 0 bases; bases outside gene matches: 7. This chain's CDR3 is CASSFAGLAGSYQETQYF. The CDR3 region has the DNA TGTGCCAGCAGCTTCGCGGGACTAGCGGGGTCGTACCAAGAGACCCAGTACTTC.

V usage is TRBV6-5 and J usage is TRBJ2-7; no firm D call. Looked up from germline, CDR1 is MNHEY and CDR2 is SVGAGI. The CDR3 has 12 residues. Trimming shortened V by 7 bases and J by 5 bases, and 12 bases separated the two germline ends. As DNA, the CDR3 is TGTGCCAGCACCTCGAGTGGCCACGAGCAGTACTTC. This gives the protein CASTSSGHEQYF.

Only a few counts were recorded for this clonotype. V usage is TRBV7-8 and J usage is TRBJ2-1, with 14 positions matching TRBD2. The CDR3 totals 19 residues. Per germline, CDR1 SGHVS and CDR2 FQNEAQ. Losses at the gene ends were 7 bases for V and 4 bases for J; bases not matched to a gene: 15. CDR3 loop: CASTPGPARLAGGYNEQFF. CDR3 coding DNA: TGTGCCAGCACCCCAGGCCCCGCTCGACTAGCGGGAGGGTACAATGAGCAGTTCTTC.

The sample holds a few counts of this clonotype. The chain couples TRBV9 to TRBJ2-5; TRBD1 aligns across 8 bases. Germline trimming cut 1 base from V and 5 bases from J; bases unmatched to any gene: 16. Per germline, CDR1 SGDLS and CDR2 YYNGEE. CDR3 length: 18 amino acids. DNA for the CDR3: TGTGCCAGCAGCGTAAACCTTCAGGGCAGGGGGCTCGGGGAGACCCAGTACTTC. Translated, it gives CASSVNLQGRGLGETQYF.

The CDR3, as DNA: TGCGCCAGCAGCCCGCCGGCGGGTGTGGAGGAGCTGTTTTTT. Amino acids: CASSPPAGVEELFF. This chain joins TRBV5-1 and TRBJ2-2; tentatively, D is TRBD2 (5 bases). The CDR3 is made up of 14 amino acids. Germline V gives CDR1 SGHRS, CDR2 YFSETQ. Trimming shortened V by 4 bases and J by 10 bases, and 17 bases separated the two germline ends.

Many counts were recorded for this clonotype. The chain employs TRBV29-1 and TRBJ2-7; TRBD2 agrees at 9 bases. The CDR3 is 15 residues long. Germline CDR1 is SQVTM and CDR2 is ANQGSEA. The V and J ends lost 2 bases and 0 bases, in that order; junction bases with no gene match: 5. In DNA, the CDR3 is TGCAGCGTTGAATTACGACTAGCGGCCTCCTACGAGCAGTACTTC. Residues: CSVELRLAASYEQYF.

The genes are TRBV29-1 and TRBJ2-5, with a possible D match to TRBD1 (6 bases). Trimming took 8 bases from V and 2 from J, leaving 18 bases between them. The CDR3 sequence is 14 residues long. Germline loops: CDR1 SQVTM, CDR2 ANQGSEA. DNA of the CDR3: TGCAGCATACGACAGGCGGGCTTTCAAGAGACCCAGTACTTC. This gives the protein CSIRQAGFQETQYF.

The chain joins TRBV11-1 to TRBJ2-3, with TRBD2 matching 9 bases. Trimming cost V 4 bases and J 5 bases; bases outside gene matches: 7. Germline CDR1 SGHAT, CDR2 FQDESV (reference sequence). CDR3 size: 15 residues. CDR3 coding DNA: TGTGCCAGCAGCTCTATTAGCGGGAGCCAAGATACGCAGTATTTT. This translates into CASSSISGSQDTQYF.

The chain carries TRBV3-1 and TRBJ1-1, with D possibly being TRBD1 (5 bases). The germline V and J ends were trimmed by 4 bases and 1 base, with 13 bases remaining between them. Germline V CDR1 and CDR2: LGHDT, YNNKEL (reference sequence). CDR3 length: 15 amino acids. For the CDR3, the DNA is TGTGCCAGCAGCCCCCGTCCCGGGACGAACACTGAAGCTTTCTTT. It is translated as CASSPRPGTNTEAFF.

This clonotype was observed a few times. The rearrangement joins TRBV6-5 to TRBJ2-5; the match to TRBD2 covers 9 bases. CDR1 MNHEY and CDR2 SVGAGI come from the germline V gene. The CDR3 sequence is 17 residues long. The ends lost 0 bases at V and 5 bases at J; junction bases unmatched: 10. The CDR3 loop is CASSYSAIAGVRETQYF. DNA of the CDR3: TGTGCCAGCAGTTACTCGGCGATAGCGGGAGTGAGGGAGACCCAGTACTTC.